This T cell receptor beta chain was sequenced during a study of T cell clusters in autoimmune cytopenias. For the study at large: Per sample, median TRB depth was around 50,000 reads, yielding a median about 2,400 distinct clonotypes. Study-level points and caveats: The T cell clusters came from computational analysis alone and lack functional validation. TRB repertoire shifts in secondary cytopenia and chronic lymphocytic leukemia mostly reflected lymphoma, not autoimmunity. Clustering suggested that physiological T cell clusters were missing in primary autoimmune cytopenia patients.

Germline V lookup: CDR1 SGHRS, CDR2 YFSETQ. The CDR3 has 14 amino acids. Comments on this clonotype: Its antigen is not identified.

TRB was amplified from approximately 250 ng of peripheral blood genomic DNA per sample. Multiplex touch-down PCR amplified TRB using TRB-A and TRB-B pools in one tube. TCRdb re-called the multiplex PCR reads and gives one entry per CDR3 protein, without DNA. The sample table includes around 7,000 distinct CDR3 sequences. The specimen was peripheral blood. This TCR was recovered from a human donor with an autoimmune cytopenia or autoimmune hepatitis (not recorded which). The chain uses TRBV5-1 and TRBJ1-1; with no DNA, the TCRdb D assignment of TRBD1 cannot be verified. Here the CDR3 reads CASSYGQLNTEAFF.